The 2 T cell receptor beta chains reported below all come from one sample, sequenced in a study of T cell responses to AZD1222 COVID-19 vaccine. Clones were read by immunoSEQ multiplex PCR, and TCRdb kept only the in-frame ones, dropping some. The profile shows around 120,000 clones, about 92% of them singletons. Sample: peripheral blood, taken 28 days after the second AZD1222 dose. The receptors derive from an adult who received the AZD1222 COVID-19 vaccine.

The chain links TRBV9 to TRBJ2-2, with 9 nucleotides matching TRBD1. This CDR3 is 16 amino acids long. CDR1 and CDR2 (germline): SGDLS, YYNGEE. Germline trimming cut 3 bases from V and 4 bases from J; bases unmatched to any gene: 7. The CDR3 spells CASSAGTGSRTGELFF. CDR3 sequence (DNA): TGTGCCAGCAGCGCCGGGACAGGGAGTCGCACCGGGGAGCTGTTTTTT.

As to this clone: Other DNA sequences from this sample encode an identical CDR3 as well. This chain joins TRBV18 and TRBJ1-1; D may be TRBD1 (5 bases). With 0 bases removed from V and 8 bases from J, the gap between germline ends came to 10 bases. Germline V gene data show CDR1 as KGHSH and CDR2 as LQKENI. CDR3 length: 13 residues. CDR3 nucleotide sequence: TGTGCCAGCTCACCACCCGGGACGGCCGAAGCTTTCTTT. Translated, it gives CASSPPGTAEAFF.